This T cell receptor beta chain is drawn from a study of neoadjuvant anti-PD-1 for oral cavity cancer (dated by TCRdb to 2020 to 2022). Some background on the complete study: Before curative-intent surgical resection, most patients were given three to four biweekly doses of nivolumab at 3 mg/kg. For patients who did not progress, a fourth nivolumab dose was given around day 43, followed by definitive surgical resection on days 50-56. Under RECIST 1.1, a patient counted as a responder if showing complete response, partial response or stable disease, and as a non-responder if showing progression. A 33% response rate was observed in the parent correlative cohort, in which more than ten patients were included. What the work shows at the level of the full study, not this receptor alone: The TCR analyses had only a few patients in each response group, and the authors called for validation in larger cohorts. After neoadjuvant nivolumab, significantly higher T cell clonality (Gini index) was found within PBMCs in non-responders than in responders. Higher pretreatment blood Treg/Th17 ratios correlated with higher pretreatment blood TCRbeta clonality and lower post-treatment tumor TCRbeta clonality.

With respect to this clone: Its specific antigen is unknown. Base quality data are lacking; no much larger clone is found one base away.

For deep sequencing, PBMC libraries mostly used 450 to 550 ng of input genomic DNA, with six replicates for each sample. Following the manufacturer's instructions, the team built TCRbeta libraries using the immunoSEQ hsTCRbeta kit. An Illumina NovaSeq 6000 S4 flow cell was used to sequence the final libraries, which had first been combined to 3 nM. The paper's processing steps were these. The immunoSEQ Analyzer handled quality control and preprocessing of the raw data. The analysis was restricted to productive rearrangements, with each unique CDR3 amino acid sequence defining a clonotype. Repertoire clonality was estimated as the Gini-Simpson index, computed with the R package tcR. Student's t test was used to compare Gini indices, while Pearson correlation assessed associations with tumor size change. What TCRdb holds here is the immuneACCESS table cut down to in-frame rearrangements. Part of the clones is not present; checked against another copy, under half of the missing clones reflect an unresolved V gene, and the others are unexplained. V, J and clone size are taken as reported in that table, and D and trimming were inferred from the DNA itself. Across this sample there are 5,500 to 8,000 clones, with 76% seen only once. The biggest ten clones account for around 3.5% of the sample.

CDR1 and CDR2 are read off the germline V gene (reference sequence) as GTSNPN and SVGIG. Spanning cysteine to phenylalanine, the CDR3 consists of 11 amino acids. CDR3 DNA is the only sequence kept; it has 33 bases, read in frame from the first base. V sheds 5 bases and J sheds 5 bases, leaving 9 bases between their ends. What the time point label conveys for this sample: before neoadjuvant nivolumab. None of the patients had received prior systemic or radiation treatment, and all were newly diagnosed with stage II-IVA oral cavity squamous cell carcinoma. The cohort was made up of patients with locally advanced, HPV-negative oral cavity squamous cell carcinoma. Peripheral blood mononuclear cells were analyzed directly, without maintenance or expansion in culture. The samples were drawn from a longitudinal correlative study tied to a single-arm phase II trial testing neoadjuvant nivolumab in oral cavity squamous cell carcinoma. Subject-matched pre- and post-treatment PBMCs and tumors from three responders and three non-responders were subjected to genomic DNA-based TCRbeta sequencing. Peripheral blood mononuclear cells were drawn once before nivolumab treatment and a second time after treatment, when surgery took place. The Maxwell RSC DNA from Cells kit was used to extract genomic DNA from PBMCs.

Here the sequenced sample was PBMCs, taken before nivolumab (anti-PD-1) treatment. The clonotype comes from a person between 35 and 79 years old with oral cavity squamous cell carcinoma. The sequence links TRBV30 to TRBJ2-5, with the D gene not confidently named. This receptor has the CDR3 CAWSRVETQYF. The nucleotides read TGTGCCTGGTCTAGGGTTGAGACCCAGTACTTC.